The rows below give T cell receptor beta chains drawn from one sample of a study of cytomegalovirus exposure and HLA in healthy donors. Profiling relied on immunoSEQ multiplex PCR, and the TCRdb table lists in-frame clones only, not all of them. The data show roughly 190,000 clones, about 9.4% seen once. The sample consisted of PBMCs. These receptor sequences come from a woman aged 25 to 39 in good health and CMV-seropositive. The CDR3 runs from the conserved cysteine through the conserved F or W. Fields, in order: D gene, J gene, V gene, clone size, CDR3 protein, CDR3 DNA. The D gene is left open where the match is weak. Clone size is not always given. Where it is, it says once, few, many or a class for expanded clones.

d_call: -; j_call: TRBJ2-7; v_call: TRBV11-2; clone_size: -; cdr3_aa: CASSSVRGPPLWEQYF; cdr3_nt: TGTGCCAGCAGTTCAGTCCGTGGGCCGCCCTTGTGGGAGCAGTACTTC
d_call: TRBD1; j_call: TRBJ2-3; v_call: TRBV19; clone_size: -; cdr3_aa: CASSTATGLEDTQYF; cdr3_nt: TGTGCCAGTAGTACAGCGACAGGGTTGGAAGATACGCAGTATTTT
d_call: TRBD2; j_call: TRBJ2-3; v_call: TRBV9; clone_size: -; cdr3_aa: CASSVTGTSGLSDTQYF; cdr3_nt: TGTGCCAGCAGCGTGACTGGGACTAGCGGGCTCTCAGATACGCAGTATTTT
d_call: TRBD1; j_call: TRBJ2-7; v_call: TRBV18; clone_size: few; cdr3_aa: CASSRFGTELYEQYF; cdr3_nt: TGTGCCAGCTCGCGGTTCGGGACAGAACTTTACGAGCAGTACTTC
d_call: TRBD1; j_call: TRBJ1-4; v_call: TRBV28; clone_size: -; cdr3_aa: CASSSGQADEKLFF; cdr3_nt: TGTGCCAGCAGTTCGGGACAGGCGGATGAAAAACTGTTTTTT
d_call: -; j_call: TRBJ2-3; v_call: TRBV7-9; clone_size: -; cdr3_aa: CASSLGGRTDTQYF; cdr3_nt: TGTGCCAGCAGCTTAGGGGGCAGGACAGATACGCAGTATTTT
d_call: TRBD2; j_call: TRBJ2-7; v_call: TRBV6-6; clone_size: -; cdr3_aa: CASTGLAYEQYF; cdr3_nt: TGTGCCAGCACGGGACTAGCTTACGAGCAGTACTTC
d_call: TRBD2; j_call: TRBJ2-3; v_call: TRBV4-2; clone_size: -; cdr3_aa: CASSRGLAGTDTQYF; cdr3_nt: TGTGCCAGCAGCCGAGGTCTAGCGGGAACAGATACGCAGTATTTT
d_call: TRBD1; j_call: TRBJ1-4; v_call: TRBV4-1; clone_size: -; cdr3_aa: CASSQDYRRQGWEKLFF; cdr3_nt: TGCGCCAGCAGCCAAGATTACCGACGACAGGGTTGGGAAAAACTGTTTTTT
d_call: -; j_call: TRBJ2-3; v_call: TRBV5-1; clone_size: -; cdr3_aa: CASSSTGTDTQYF; cdr3_nt: TGCGCCAGCAGCTCAACAGGGACAGATACGCAGTATTTT
d_call: TRBD1; j_call: TRBJ2-3; v_call: TRBV5-1; clone_size: -; cdr3_aa: CASSLGGQVPGDTQYF; cdr3_nt: TGCGCCAGCAGCTTGGGGGGACAGGTCCCGGGGGATACGCAGTATTTT
d_call: TRBD1; j_call: TRBJ2-1; v_call: TRBV25-1; clone_size: few; cdr3_aa: CASSGETGNRLNEQFF; cdr3_nt: TGTGCCAGCAGTGGAGAGACAGGGAATCGGCTCAATGAGCAGTTCTTC
d_call: -; j_call: TRBJ2-1; v_call: TRBV13; clone_size: -; cdr3_aa: CASSWLETAESSYNEQFF; cdr3_nt: TGTGCCAGCAGCTGGCTTGAAACAGCGGAGAGCTCCTACAATGAGCAGTTCTTC
d_call: -; j_call: TRBJ1-5; v_call: TRBV6-4; clone_size: -; cdr3_aa: CASSEVGISNQPQHF; cdr3_nt: TGTGCCAGCAGTGAGGTCGGGATTAGCAATCAGCCCCAGCATTTT
d_call: -; j_call: TRBJ1-2; v_call: TRBV19; clone_size: few; cdr3_aa: CASSTGVGYTF; cdr3_nt: TGTGCCAGTAGTACAGGGGTTGGCTACACCTTC
d_call: TRBD1; j_call: TRBJ2-5; v_call: TRBV7-9; clone_size: -; cdr3_aa: CASSSVTGSWETQYF; cdr3_nt: TGTGCCAGCAGCTCGGTGACAGGGTCGTGGGAGACCCAGTACTTC
d_call: TRBD1; j_call: TRBJ1-5; v_call: TRBV19; clone_size: -; cdr3_aa: CASIHRGGQPQHF; cdr3_nt: TGTGCCAGTATTCACAGGGGAGGTCAGCCCCAGCATTTT
d_call: TRBD1; j_call: TRBJ2-5; v_call: TRBV5-1; clone_size: -; cdr3_aa: CASRTTGANQETQYF; cdr3_nt: TGCGCCAGCAGAACTACAGGGGCGAACCAAGAGACCCAGTACTTC
d_call: -; j_call: TRBJ1-2; v_call: TRBV27; clone_size: few; cdr3_aa: CASSTGGYGYTF; cdr3_nt: TGTGCCAGCAGTACTGGCGGCTATGGCTACACCTTC
d_call: -; j_call: TRBJ1-1; v_call: TRBV5-1; clone_size: -; cdr3_aa: CASSGGFNTEAFF; cdr3_nt: TGCGCCAGCAGCGGAGGTTTTAACACTGAAGCTTTCTTT
d_call: -; j_call: TRBJ1-1; v_call: TRBV27; clone_size: -; cdr3_aa: CATTPSGGGVTEAFF; cdr3_nt: TGTGCCACTACACCCTCGGGGGGAGGGGTCACTGAAGCTTTCTTT
d_call: TRBD1; j_call: TRBJ2-5; v_call: TRBV2; clone_size: few; cdr3_aa: CASRRTGSETQYF; cdr3_nt: TGTGCCAGCAGACGGACAGGGTCAGAGACCCAGTACTTC
d_call: -; j_call: TRBJ2-7; v_call: TRBV5-1; clone_size: -; cdr3_aa: CASSPWPRGDYEQYF; cdr3_nt: TGCGCCAGCAGCCCCTGGCCCAGGGGAGACTACGAGCAGTACTTC
d_call: TRBD1; j_call: TRBJ2-2; v_call: TRBV2; clone_size: few; cdr3_aa: CASRPGTVTGELFF; cdr3_nt: TGTGCCAGCAGGCCCGGGACAGTCACCGGGGAGCTGTTTTTT
d_call: -; j_call: TRBJ2-7; v_call: TRBV6-1; clone_size: few; cdr3_aa: CASSEGGGGTYEQYF; cdr3_nt: TGTGCCAGCAGTGAAGGGGGAGGGGGAACCTACGAGCAGTACTTC
d_call: -; j_call: TRBJ2-1; v_call: TRBV2; clone_size: -; cdr3_aa: CASSDIKNEQFF; cdr3_nt: TGTGCCAGCAGCGACATAAAAAATGAGCAGTTCTTC
d_call: TRBD1; j_call: TRBJ1-6; v_call: TRBV9; clone_size: -; cdr3_aa: CASSVWDRGNSPLHF; cdr3_nt: TGTGCCAGCAGCGTTTGGGACAGGGGGAATTCACCCCTCCACTTT
d_call: -; j_call: TRBJ2-4; v_call: TRBV6-6; clone_size: -; cdr3_aa: CASGPSGDQYF; cdr3_nt: TGTGCCAGCGGGCCATCGGGGGATCAGTACTTC
d_call: -; j_call: TRBJ1-1; v_call: TRBV2; clone_size: -; cdr3_aa: CASRRQVPEAFF; cdr3_nt: TGTGCCAGCAGACGACAGGTCCCTGAAGCTTTCTTT
d_call: -; j_call: TRBJ2-1; v_call: TRBV4-1; clone_size: -; cdr3_aa: CATGTFYGDEQFF; cdr3_nt: TGCGCCACCGGGACATTCTATGGCGATGAGCAGTTCTTC
d_call: TRBD2; j_call: TRBJ2-1; v_call: TRBV29-1; clone_size: few; cdr3_aa: CSVEDTLTSGSLFEQFF; cdr3_nt: TGCAGCGTTGAAGATACCCTGACTAGCGGGAGCTTATTTGAGCAGTTCTTC
d_call: TRBD1; j_call: TRBJ1-1; v_call: TRBV2; clone_size: -; cdr3_aa: CASRVTGLKMNTEAFF; cdr3_nt: TGTGCCAGCAGAGTGACAGGGTTGAAGATGAACACTGAAGCTTTCTTT
d_call: -; j_call: TRBJ1-2; v_call: TRBV21-1; clone_size: few; cdr3_aa: CASSKAHRGDYGYTF; cdr3_nt: TGTGCCAGCAGCAAAGCGCACAGGGGAGACTATGGCTACACCTTC
d_call: TRBD1; j_call: TRBJ1-2; v_call: TRBV14; clone_size: -; cdr3_aa: CASSQTGGFYGYTF; cdr3_nt: TGTGCCAGCAGCCAAACAGGGGGCTTCTATGGCTACACCTTC
d_call: -; j_call: TRBJ2-2; v_call: TRBV7-9; clone_size: few; cdr3_aa: CASSHSTGELFF; cdr3_nt: TGTGCCAGCAGCCATTCCACCGGGGAGCTGTTTTTT
d_call: TRBD2; j_call: TRBJ2-3; v_call: TRBV5-1; clone_size: few; cdr3_aa: CASSLQPGTITDTQYF; cdr3_nt: TGCGCCAGCAGCTTGCAACCCGGGACTATCACAGATACGCAGTATTTT
d_call: -; j_call: TRBJ2-5; v_call: TRBV5-1; clone_size: few; cdr3_aa: CASYRERETQYF; cdr3_nt: TGCGCCAGCTACAGGGAAAGAGAGACCCAGTACTTC
d_call: -; j_call: TRBJ1-3; v_call: TRBV4-1; clone_size: few; cdr3_aa: CASSQDLDIYSGNTIYF; cdr3_nt: TGCGCCAGCAGCCAAGATCTTGACATATACTCTGGAAACACCATATATTTT
d_call: -; j_call: TRBJ1-1; v_call: TRBV29-1; clone_size: few; cdr3_aa: CSGQGNTEAFF; cdr3_nt: TGCAGCGGGCAGGGAAACACTGAAGCTTTCTTT
d_call: TRBD1; j_call: TRBJ2-3; v_call: TRBV11-2; clone_size: -; cdr3_aa: CASSFTGGFSDTQYF; cdr3_nt: TGTGCCAGCAGCTTTACAGGGGGGTTTTCAGATACGCAGTATTTT
d_call: TRBD1; j_call: TRBJ2-3; v_call: TRBV23-1; clone_size: -; cdr3_aa: CASSPAGYRDRGLCASSTDTQYF; cdr3_nt: TGCGCCAGCAGTCCAGCAGGGTATCGGGACAGGGGGCTCTGCGCTTCTAGCACAGATACGCAGTATTTT
d_call: TRBD2; j_call: TRBJ2-7; v_call: TRBV6-1; clone_size: -; cdr3_aa: CASSSTSGPYEQYF; cdr3_nt: TGTGCCAGCAGCTCGACTAGCGGGCCCTACGAGCAGTACTTC
d_call: TRBD1; j_call: TRBJ2-3; v_call: TRBV6-5; clone_size: few; cdr3_aa: CASSYPGQGRADTQYF; cdr3_nt: TGTGCCAGCAGTTACCCAGGACAGGGCAGGGCAGATACGCAGTATTTT
d_call: TRBD1; j_call: TRBJ2-7; v_call: TRBV2; clone_size: few; cdr3_aa: CASSEVGDRRPYEQYF; cdr3_nt: TGTGCCAGCAGTGAAGTTGGGGACAGGAGACCCTACGAGCAGTACTTC
d_call: -; j_call: TRBJ1-4; v_call: TRBV7-2; clone_size: few; cdr3_aa: CASSLGGEKLFF; cdr3_nt: TGTGCCAGCAGCTTGGGGGGGGAAAAACTGTTTTTT
d_call: -; j_call: TRBJ2-2; v_call: TRBV27; clone_size: -; cdr3_aa: CASSSDSTPGELFF; cdr3_nt: TGTGCCAGCAGTTCGGACAGCACACCCGGGGAGCTGTTTTTT
d_call: -; j_call: TRBJ2-1; v_call: TRBV27; clone_size: few; cdr3_aa: CASSLKEGKTDEQFF; cdr3_nt: TGTGCCAGCAGTTTAAAGGAGGGAAAGACGGATGAGCAGTTCTTC
d_call: TRBD1; j_call: TRBJ1-4; v_call: TRBV5-6; clone_size: few; cdr3_aa: CASSKTGGEVREKLFF; cdr3_nt: TGTGCCAGCAGCAAGACAGGGGGGGAAGTCCGAGAAAAACTGTTTTTT
d_call: -; j_call: TRBJ2-6; v_call: TRBV4-2; clone_size: -; cdr3_aa: CASSQIPQGPGANVLTF; cdr3_nt: TGTGCCAGCAGCCAAATACCGCAGGGGCCTGGGGCCAACGTCCTGACTTTC
d_call: TRBD1; j_call: TRBJ2-3; v_call: TRBV7-9; clone_size: -; cdr3_aa: CASRGPWTGRGSTDTQYF; cdr3_nt: TGTGCCAGCAGAGGCCCGTGGACAGGGAGAGGGAGCACAGATACGCAGTATTTT
d_call: -; j_call: TRBJ1-2; v_call: TRBV2; clone_size: -; cdr3_aa: CASKERQTSNYGYTF; cdr3_nt: TGTGCCAGCAAGGAGCGGCAGACCTCTAACTATGGCTACACCTTC
d_call: TRBD2; j_call: TRBJ2-2; v_call: TRBV18; clone_size: few; cdr3_aa: CASSPDSGGRAGELFF; cdr3_nt: TGTGCCAGCTCACCAGATAGTGGCGGGAGAGCCGGGGAGCTGTTTTTT
d_call: -; j_call: TRBJ2-3; v_call: TRBV7-9; clone_size: few; cdr3_aa: CASSSLADTAYF; cdr3_nt: TGTGCCAGCAGCTCCTTAGCGGACACGGCGTATTTT